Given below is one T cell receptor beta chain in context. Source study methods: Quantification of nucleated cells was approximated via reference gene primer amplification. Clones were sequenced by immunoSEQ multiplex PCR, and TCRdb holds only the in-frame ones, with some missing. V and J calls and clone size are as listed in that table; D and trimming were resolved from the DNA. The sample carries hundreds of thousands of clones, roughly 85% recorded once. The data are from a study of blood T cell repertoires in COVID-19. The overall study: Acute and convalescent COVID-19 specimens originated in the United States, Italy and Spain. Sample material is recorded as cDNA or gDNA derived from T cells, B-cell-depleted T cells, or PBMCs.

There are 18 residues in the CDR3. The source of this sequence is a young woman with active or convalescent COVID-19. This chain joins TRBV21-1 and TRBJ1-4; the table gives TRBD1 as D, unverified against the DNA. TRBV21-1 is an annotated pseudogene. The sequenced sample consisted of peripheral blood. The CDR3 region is CASSKSLITGQGREKLFF. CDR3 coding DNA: TGTGCCAGCAGCAAAAGTCTGATTACGGGACAGGGAAGAGAAAAACTGTTTTTT.